The 32 T cell receptor beta chains reported below all come from one sample, sequenced in a study of blood T cell repertoires in COVID-19 (dated by TCRdb to about 2020). The library was obtained by the immunoSEQ multiplex PCR assay. TCRdb provides this immuneACCESS table in a form limited to in-frame rearrangements. Some clones are lacking; in checked studies, under half of them reflect an unresolved V gene, and why the rest are absent is not known. Recorded for this sample are roughly 140,000 clones; roughly 88% of them occurred a single time. The ten largest account for 9.8% of the sample. The sequenced sample consisted of peripheral blood. The receptor set was obtained from a woman aged 50 to 60 with acute or convalescent COVID-19.

The chain uses TRBV2 and TRBJ1-5; unclear D gene. Germline lookup yields CDR1 SNHLY and CDR2 FYNNEI. The CDR3 is made up of 12 amino acids. The V gene lost 5 bases and the J gene lost 6 bases, with 8 bases spanning the gap. CDR3 coding DNA: TGTGCCAGCAGTTTCTTAGTTCAGCCCCAGCATTTT. Translated, it gives CASSFLVQPQHF.

Details on this clone: The same CDR3 can be traced to other DNA sequences in this sample. This chain connects TRBV6-5 to TRBJ2-2; TRBD2 matches 8 bases. This CDR3 has 15 amino acids. V was pared by 6 bases and J by 1 base, with 4 bases of the junction left unmatched. Germline lookup yields CDR1 MNHEY and CDR2 SVGAGI. CDR3 in DNA: TGTGCCAGCAGCCCGGGACTAGTGAACACCGGGGAGCTGTTTTTT. It is translated as CASSPGLVNTGELFF.

This clone was seen a few times. This chain's CDR3 is CASSFPTGTSGSSWQFF. Written as DNA, the CDR3 is TGTGCCAGCAGTTTCCCCACCGGGACTAGCGGGAGTTCGTGGCAGTTCTTC. The rearrangement joins TRBV28 to TRBJ2-1, with 14 bases identical to TRBD2. Per germline, CDR1 MDHEN and CDR2 SYDVKM. J lost 12 bases, V lost 3 bases, and 13 bases had no gene match. The CDR3 is 17 amino acids.

The gene calls are TRBV3-1 (or the pseudogene TRBV3-2) and TRBJ1-3; D gene unclear. This CDR3 is 15 amino acids long. CDR1 and CDR2 from the germline V gene are LGHDT and YNNKEL (reference sequence). V was cut by 1 base and J by 0 bases, with 7 bases left in between. This chain's CDR3 is CASSQGHRSGNTIYF. The CDR3 bases are TGTGCCAGCAGCCAAGGACACCGCTCTGGAAACACCATATATTTT.

The rearrangement joins TRBV18 to TRBJ1-3; D perhaps matches TRBD1 (6 bases). This CDR3 has 14 residues. The V end lost 6 bases, the J end lost 0 bases, and 9 bases lay between the germline ends. Per the germline V gene, CDR1 is KGHSH and CDR2 is LQKENI. The CDR3 loop is CASSSDSSGNTIYF. In DNA form, the CDR3 reads TGTGCCAGCTCGTCGGACAGCTCTGGAAACACCATATATTTT.

This chain links TRBV30 with TRBJ2-1; a possible D gene is TRBD2 (5 bases). Germline V gene lookup returns CDR1 GTSNPN and CDR2 SVGIG (reference sequence). CDR3 length: 13 amino acids. V was pared by 2 bases and J by 4 bases, with 9 bases between. The CDR3: CAWSLLAYNEQFF. CDR3 bases: TGTGCCTGGAGTCTCCTAGCTTACAATGAGCAGTTCTTC.

This clone appeared a few times. The rearrangement uses TRBV28 and TRBJ2-3; 14 positions agree with TRBD2. V gave up 6 bases and J gave up 4 bases; unmatched junction bases: 18. The CDR3 loop spans 20 amino acids. Germline CDR1 is MDHEN and CDR2 is SYDVKM. The CDR3 DNA is TGTGCCAGCAGCCCGACTAGCGGGAGGGCCTTAGTCTTGGAAGCAGATACGCAGTATTTT. This translates into CASSPTSGRALVLEADTQYF.

This chain uses TRBV15 with TRBJ2-5; no firm D call. Germline-derived CDR1 and CDR2 are LNHNV and YYDKDF (reference sequence). V was clipped by 2 bases and J by 2 bases, with 12 bases between them. CDR3 length: 15 amino acids. CDR3 nucleotides: TGTGCCACCAGCAGAAGTAGCCTGGTTCAAGAGACCCAGTACTTC. Translated, it gives CATSRSSLVQETQYF.

The J gene is TRBJ2-7, the V gene TRBV3-1 (or the pseudogene TRBV3-2); TRBD2 is a possible D gene (6 bases). V lost 4 bases and J lost 0, with 13 bases in between. CDR3 length: 15 amino acids. Germline CDR1 reads LGHDT; CDR2 reads YNNKEL (reference sequence). The CDR3 sequence is CASSLSGVSSYEQYF. The CDR3 DNA follows: TGTGCCAGCAGCCTCTCGGGAGTTTCCTCCTACGAGCAGTACTTC.

V and J are TRBV19 and TRBJ1-3; 9 bases fit TRBD1. Per the germline V gene, CDR1 is LNHDA and CDR2 is SQIVND (reference sequence). The length of the CDR3 is 17 residues. V dropped 9 bases and J dropped 2; count of bases not matched to a gene: 14. CDR3 sequence (DNA): TGTGCCAGACGGGGGACCCACAGGGGGCGAACTGGAAACACCATATATTTT. This gives the protein CARRGTHRGRTGNTIYF.

CDR3 in amino acids: CASSLLVSQPQHF. CDR3 DNA: TGTGCCAGCAGCTTACTCGTTAGTCAGCCCCAGCATTTT. The rearrangement joins TRBV7-2 to TRBJ1-5; D is undetermined. Germline values: CDR1 SGHTA, CDR2 FQGNSA. V lost 2 bases and J 6 bases, leaving 8 bases between the germline ends. The CDR3 totals 13 residues.

CDR3 coding DNA: TGTGCCAGCAGTTCAGAGGGGGGGGGCTACAATGAGCAGTTCTTC. Translating it yields CASSSEGGGYNEQFF. V usage is TRBV6-5 and J usage is TRBJ2-1; D is possibly TRBD2 (7 bases). The CDR3 loop spans 15 amino acids. Germline lookup yields CDR1 MNHEY and CDR2 SVGAGI. The V end was cut by 4 bases, the J end by 3 bases, with 13 bases between.

The genes are TRBV27 and TRBJ1-2; 10 bases are a match to TRBD1. Germline V CDR1 and CDR2: MNHEY, SMNVEV (reference sequence). This CDR3 is 14 amino acids long. V shed 4 bases, J shed 6 bases, and the junction held 5 bases outside the gene matches. The DNA of the CDR3 is TGTGCCAGCAGTTCCGGGACAGGGGCTGATGGCTACACCTTC. This sequence encodes CASSSGTGADGYTF.

The gene calls are TRBV11-3 and TRBJ2-1; maybe TRBD2 (5 bases). The CDR3 runs to 13 residues. Germline V gene sequence: CDR1 SGHNT, CDR2 YENEEA. V was trimmed by 1 base and J by 11 bases, leaving 12 bases between them. CDR3 bases: TGTGCCAGCAGCTTAGGGCCCCGAGGGCAGCAGTTCTTC. Amino acid sequence: CASSLGPRGQQFF.

The chain joins TRBV11-2 to TRBJ2-7, with 8 nucleotides matching TRBD1. V gave up 6 bases and J gave up 1 base; unmatched junction bases: 14. CDR3 length equals 17 residues. CDR1 SGHAT and CDR2 FQNNGV come from the germline V gene. CDR3 residues: CASRSPGGGPTSYEQYF. The CDR3 DNA reads TGTGCCAGCAGGAGCCCAGGGGGCGGGCCGACGTCCTACGAGCAGTACTTC.

The chain combines TRBV14 with TRBJ2-7, with 7 bases that match TRBD2. The V gene end was trimmed by 4 bases and the J gene end by 3 bases; junction bases not matched to a gene: 6. Germline values: CDR1 SGHDN, CDR2 FVKESK. The CDR3 sequence is 14 residues long. CDR3 amino acids: CASSLWASGYEQYF. In nucleotides, the CDR3 is TGTGCCAGCAGCCTTTGGGCTAGCGGCTACGAGCAGTACTTC.

The genes are TRBV5-1 and TRBJ2-7, with unresolved D. The CDR3 consists of 12 residues. Trimming left V 4 bases short and J 0 bases short, with 5 bases between. The germline CDR1 and CDR2 sequences are SGHRS and YFSETQ. The CDR3 nucleotides read TGCGCCAGCAGCGTGAGCTCCTACGAGCAGTACTTC. Translated, it gives CASSVSSYEQYF.

The genes are TRBV30 and TRBJ2-3, with 11 bases matching TRBD1. V lost 2 bases to trimming and J lost 6 bases; unmatched junction nucleotides: 16. Germline CDR1 is GTSNPN and CDR2 is SVGIG (reference sequence). The CDR3 spans 18 residues. In DNA form, the CDR3 reads TGTGCCTGGAGTACGACCACCGGGACAGGGGGTTTCAGTGATACGCAGTATTTT. Translated: CAWSTTTGTGGFSDTQYF.

The genes are TRBV7-2 and TRBJ2-1; 12 nucleotides line up with TRBD2. The V gene's germline CDR1 is SGHTA and CDR2 FQGNSA. The CDR3 totals 16 residues. With V trimmed by 5 bases and J by 12 bases, 14 bases remained unmatched. The DNA of the CDR3 is TGTGCCAGCAGCCCATATAGGGCTAGCGGGGGGGGAAGGCAGTTCTTC. Its translation: CASSPYRASGGGRQFF.

J is TRBJ2-5 and V is TRBV11-2, with TRBD2 identical over 7 bases. In germline, CDR1 is SGHAT, CDR2 FQNNGV. The CDR3 contains 14 residues. With 1 base clipped from V and 5 bases from J, the junction kept 4 bases outside the gene matches. CDR3 sequence reads: CASSLGTSGETQYF. The CDR3 bases are TGTGCCAGCAGCTTAGGGACTAGTGGCGAGACCCAGTACTTC.

This chain connects TRBV7-2 to TRBJ2-7; 11 bases map to TRBD2. V dropped 5 bases and J dropped 0; count of bases not matched to a gene: 6. The CDR3 totals 16 residues. Germline CDR1 and CDR2: SGHTA and FQGNSA. CDR3 sequence reads: CASSAPTSGSSYEQYF. The CDR3 region has the DNA TGTGCCAGCAGCGCACCTACTAGCGGGAGCTCCTACGAGCAGTACTTC.

The chain uses TRBV4-2 and TRBJ1-4, with TRBD1 matching 9 bases. CDR3 length: 15 residues. Germline CDR1 and CDR2: LGHNA and YNFKEQ. J was trimmed by 8 bases and V by 2 bases; bases with no gene match: 6. CDR3: CASSQPGQGDEKLFF. The CDR3 DNA reads as TGTGCCAGCAGCCAACCGGGACAGGGTGACGAAAAACTGTTTTTT.

The chain links TRBV29-1 to TRBJ2-7; TRBD1 matches at 9 bases. V dropped 3 bases and J dropped 1; count of bases not matched to a gene: 4. The CDR3 consists of 14 residues. Germline V gene data show CDR1 as SQVTM and CDR2 as ANQGSEA. CDR3 in amino acids: CSVEGDRESYEQYF. Written as DNA, the CDR3 is TGCAGCGTTGAGGGGGACAGGGAGTCCTACGAGCAGTACTTC.

The chain couples TRBV10-1 to TRBJ1-2; 7 positions match TRBD1. Germline CDR1 is WNHNN and CDR2 is SYGVQD (reference sequence). V trimming: 3 bases; J trimming: 2 bases; junction bases outside the gene matches: 3. The CDR3 has 14 amino acids. The CDR3 region has the DNA TGCGCCAGCAGTGACAGGGGGTTCAACTATGGCTACACCTTC. Its translation: CASSDRGFNYGYTF.

This clone showed up just a few times. The rearrangement links TRBV5-1 to TRBJ2-5, with 8 bases fitting TRBD1. CDR3 size: 13 residues. The germline V gene has CDR1 SGHRS and CDR2 YFSETQ. After removal of 5 bases from V and 3 bases from J, the junction contained 3 bases not matched to a gene. CDR3 residues: CASRLQGEETQYF. The DNA for the CDR3 is TGCGCCAGCAGACTACAGGGGGAAGAGACCCAGTACTTC.

The chain has TRBV28 and TRBJ2-5; D gene uncertain. The CDR3 is 12 residues long. Trimming left V 6 bases short and J 4 bases short, with 9 bases between. Germline assignment: CDR1 MDHEN and CDR2 SYDVKM. DNA of the CDR3: TGTGCCAGCAGCAGCCCGGGAGAGACCCAGTACTTC. Its translation: CASSSPGETQYF.

The sample holds a few counts of this clone. The CDR3 DNA follows: TGTGCCAGCAGCTACAGGGGGGCCGATTCACCCCTCCACTTT. Encoded protein: CASSYRGADSPLHF. The chain recombines TRBV7-2 with TRBJ1-6, with 8 positions matching TRBD1. Unmatched junction bases numbered 4, after V lost 4 bases and J lost 8 bases. Germline loops: CDR1 SGHTA, CDR2 FQGNSA. This CDR3 contains 14 residues. Full variable domain (missing parts from reference TRBV7-2 and TRBJ1-6): GAGVSQSPSNKVTEKGKDVELRCDPISGHTALYWYRQSLGQGLEFLIYFQGNSAPDKSGLPSDRFSAERTGGSVSTLTIQRTQQEDSAVYLCASSYRGADSPLHFGNGTRLTVT.

The chain is built from TRBV18 and TRBJ1-3; 8 bases map to TRBD1. The J segment lost 0 bases and the V segment lost 6 bases, leaving 7 bases of the junction unmatched. Germline CDR1 KGHSH, CDR2 LQKENI. The CDR3 has 16 residues. The CDR3 spells CASSPGTGNSGNTIYF. The DNA of the CDR3 is TGTGCCAGCTCCCCCGGGACAGGCAACTCTGGAAACACCATATATTTT.

CDR3 DNA: TGTGCCAGCAGCGTAGCTGGGGGGATTAACGAAAAACTGTTTTTT. Translated, it gives CASSVAGGINEKLFF. The V call is TRBV9, the J call TRBJ1-4, with D maybe TRBD1 (5 bases). The CDR3 has 15 amino acids. V gave up 0 bases and J gave up 8 bases, with 14 bases separating them. Germline values: CDR1 SGDLS, CDR2 YYNGEE. The variable domain in full, completed from reference TRBV9 and TRBJ1-4, reads DSGVTQTPKHLITATGQRVTLRCSPRSGDLSVYWYQQSLDQGLQFLIQYYNGEERAKGNILERFSAQQFPDLHSELNLSSLELGDSALYFCASSVAGGINEKLFFGSGTQLSVL.

The J gene is TRBJ1-4, the V gene TRBV7-2; 7 bases match TRBD1. The CDR3 length is 14 residues. J gave up 6 bases and V 3 bases, and 4 bases lay outside the gene matches. Germline-derived CDR1 and CDR2 are SGHTA and FQGNSA. CDR3 region: CASSFLGQDEKLFF. CDR3 nucleotides: TGTGCCAGCAGCTTCTTAGGACAGGATGAAAAACTGTTTTTT.

The V and J genes are TRBV5-1 and TRBJ2-2; D gene ambiguous. The ends were cut back, 4 bases at V and 2 bases at J, with 9 bases in the middle. Germline-derived CDR1 and CDR2 are SGHRS and YFSETQ. This CDR3 comprises 14 residues. The CDR3 DNA reads TGCGCCAGCAGCGTATACTTAAACACCGGGGAGCTGTTTTTT. It is translated as CASSVYLNTGELFF.

This chain joins TRBV27 and TRBJ1-1; weak D call: TRBD1 (5 bases). Trimming took 6 bases from V and 3 from J, leaving 17 bases between them. This CDR3 spans 15 amino acids. The germline CDR1 and CDR2 sequences are MNHEY and SMNVEV (reference sequence). CDR3 sequence reads: CASSQSTTVDTEAFF. DNA for the CDR3: TGTGCCAGCAGCCAATCCACGACAGTCGACACTGAAGCTTTCTTT.